The 9 T cell receptor beta chains given below trace back to one sample, sequenced in a study of blood T cells in healthy people across ages. A J-beta primer mix and a sample-barcoded 5' primer were used in a second PCR of roughly 6 to 11 cycles. Each CDR3 protein is one row after TCRdb ran MiXCR on the 5' RACE reads. The sample has approximately 1,000,000 distinct CDR3 sequences, around 43% seen once. Material: blood. The receptors shown here come from a woman aged 60-75 years in good health.

In this sample, this clonotype turned up once. This chain joins TRBV11-2 and TRBJ1-2; D perhaps matches TRBD1 (5 bases). CDR1 is SGHAT and CDR2 is FQNNGV in the germline V gene. Trimming shortened V by 5 bases and J by 4 bases, and 17 bases separated the two germline ends. The CDR3 has 15 amino acids. DNA of the CDR3: TGTGCCAGCAGCCCAGCCGGGACGGGAATCTATGGCTACACCTTC. It encodes CASSPAGTGIYGYTF.

This clonotype appeared a few times. CDR3 loop: CASSFTGGGGETQYF. The DNA for the CDR3 is TGTGCCAGCAGTTTCACAGGGGGCGGGGGAGAGACCCAGTACTTC. The rearrangement uses TRBV27 and TRBJ2-5, with 9 positions matching TRBD1. With 3 bases clipped from V and 4 bases from J, the junction kept 6 bases outside the gene matches. CDR3 length equals 15 residues. Germline values: CDR1 MNHEY, CDR2 SMNVEV (reference sequence).

This clonotype has only a few counts. This sequence joins TRBV29-1 and TRBJ2-5; possibly TRBD1 for D (5 bases). Germline V CDR1 and CDR2: SQVTM, ANQGSEA. V shed 4 bases and J shed 5 bases, with 11 bases lying between them. The CDR3 sequence is 12 residues long. CDR3 DNA: TGCAGCGTTGGACGACAGACGGAGACCCAGTACTTC. Residues: CSVGRQTETQYF.

This clonotype has only one observation. The J gene is TRBJ2-7, the V gene TRBV11-2; D may be TRBD1 (6 bases). V was pared by 5 bases and J by 2 bases, with 16 bases between. The germline gives CDR1 SGHAT, CDR2 FQNNGV. CDR3 length equals 15 residues. CDR3 sequence (DNA): TGTGCCAGCAGCCGTCAAATGGGGGCCCCCTACGAGCAGTACTTC. This gives the protein CASSRQMGAPYEQYF.

On this clonotype itself: Possible read error: a much larger clone is one base away. The chain has TRBV7-2 and TRBJ2-3; possible D gene TRBD2, 6 bases. The CDR3 is 14 amino acids. CDR1 is SGHTA and CDR2 is FQGNSA in the germline V gene. The CDR3 region has the DNA TGTGCCAGCAGCCCGACTAGAAGCATAGATACGCAGTATTTT. Translated, it gives CASSPTRSIDTQYF.

The chain couples TRBV12-3 or TRBV12-4 to TRBJ1-2; TRBD1 agrees at 10 bases. V shed 5 bases and J 8 bases; nucleotides not matched to a gene: 5. CDR3 length: 13 amino acids. CDR3 region: CASSPGTGVGYTF. CDR3 sequence (DNA): TGTGCCAGCAGTCCCGGGACAGGGGTCGGCTACACCTTC.

This sequence joins TRBV27 and TRBJ2-5, with 8 positions matching TRBD2. J lost 3 bases, V lost 4 bases, and 10 bases had no gene match. Germline CDR1 reads MNHEY; CDR2 reads SMNVEV (reference sequence). The CDR3 runs to 16 residues. The CDR3 reads CASSSILDGREETQYF. The CDR3 region has the DNA TGTGCCAGCAGTTCGATACTCGACGGGAGGGAAGAGACCCAGTACTTC.

This clonotype has only a few counts. The rearrangement links TRBV5-1 to TRBJ2-1, with 14 bases lining up with TRBD2. Germline V gives CDR1 SGHRS, CDR2 YFSETQ. The CDR3 consists of 17 residues. V trimming: 3 bases; J trimming: 8 bases; junction bases outside the gene matches: 10. The CDR3, as DNA: TGCGCCAGCAGCTCGGGACTAGCGGGAGTTCTTTGGGATGAGCAGTTCTTC. Translated: CASSSGLAGVLWDEQFF. Variable domain in full (rest from reference TRBV5-1 and TRBJ2-1): KAGVTQTPRYLIKTRGQQVTLSCSPISGHRSVSWYQQTPGQGLQFLFEYFSETQRNKGNFPGRFSGRQFSNSRSEMNVSTLELGDSALYLCASSSGLAGVLWDEQFFGPGTRLTVL.

This chain joins TRBV5-6 and TRBJ2-1, with D possibly called TRBD1 or TRBD2 (5 bases each). V lost 1 base, J lost 8 bases, and 7 bases lay in between. The CDR3 runs to 12 residues. Germline V gives CDR1 SGHDT, CDR2 YYEEEE. CDR3 amino acids: CASSLMGDEQFF. The CDR3 nucleotides read TGTGCCAGCAGCTTGATGGGGGATGAGCAGTTCTTC. The complete variable domain, with remaining parts taken from reference TRBV5-6 and TRBJ2-1, reads DAGVTQSPTHLIKTRGQQVTLRCSPKSGHDTVSWYQQALGQGPQFIFQYYEEEERQRGNFPDRFSGHQFPNYSSELNVNALLLGDSALYLCASSLMGDEQFFGPGTRLTVL.